This passage covers 31 T cell receptor beta chains from one sample sequenced in a study of technical replicates of blood from a few donors. Only in-frame clones appear in the TCRdb table, and some are missing; sequencing was by immunoSEQ multiplex PCR. Found here are about 79,000 clones, approximately 94% of them singletons; the top ten hold over 0.25%. Material: T cells isolated from PBMCs. All receptors derive from a human donor in good health.

This rearrangement joins TRBV11-3 to TRBJ2-2; TRBD1 is a possible D gene (6 bases). This CDR3 contains 15 residues. Germline V gives CDR1 SGHNT, CDR2 YENEEA. With 2 bases removed from V and 4 bases from J, the gap between germline ends came to 11 bases. The CDR3 here is CASSLMGQLTGELFF. DNA for the CDR3: TGTGCCAGCAGCTTAATGGGACAACTCACCGGGGAGCTGTTTTTT.

The rearrangement joins TRBV4-1 to TRBJ2-3; no clear D gene. The CDR3 runs to 14 residues. Germline CDR1 and CDR2: MGHRA and YSYEKL. The V end lost 1 base, the J end lost 4 bases, and 9 bases lay between the germline ends. DNA for the CDR3: TGCGCCAGCAGCCAAGGCAGGAAATCAGATACGCAGTATTTT. Its translation: CASSQGRKSDTQYF.

This clone appeared once. The chain couples TRBV5-1 to TRBJ2-7; TRBD1 matches 9 bases. This CDR3 has 14 residues. Germline-derived CDR1 and CDR2 are SGHRS and YFSETQ. V lost 4 bases to trimming and J lost 2 bases; unmatched junction nucleotides: 4. CDR3 protein: CASSLDRGTYEQYF. CDR3 DNA sequence: TGCGCCAGCAGCCTCGACAGGGGGACCTACGAGCAGTACTTC.

This sequence joins TRBV6-5 and TRBJ1-2; tentative D call: TRBD1 (6 bases). The germline V gene has CDR1 MNHEY and CDR2 SVGAGI. The V end lost 8 bases, the J end lost 2 bases, and 12 bases lay between the germline ends. CDR3 size: 13 residues. CDR3 DNA sequence: TGTGCCAGCTCGACAGGAAACAACTATGGCTACACCTTC. Amino acid sequence: CASSTGNNYGYTF.

This clone was recorded only once. The chain is built from TRBV29-1 and TRBJ1-3; 8 positions match TRBD1. The CDR3 length is 14 residues. V trimming: 5 bases; J trimming: 4 bases; junction bases outside the gene matches: 7. Germline CDR1 reads SQVTM; CDR2 reads ANQGSEA. CDR3 bases: TGCAGCGTTAAAGGACAGGGATTAGGAAACACCATATATTTT. Amino acids: CSVKGQGLGNTIYF.

V and J are TRBV2 and TRBJ2-3; D is uncertain. The V and J ends lost 4 bases and 2 bases respectively, with 16 bases between them. Germline loops: CDR1 SNHLY, CDR2 FYNNEI. The CDR3 length is 16 residues. CDR3 bases: TGTGCCAGCAGTGCCCCTAGAGGTGCGTACACAGATACGCAGTATTTT. Protein sequence: CASSAPRGAYTDTQYF.

This clone was picked up a small number of times. This sequence joins TRBV28 and TRBJ1-1; tentatively, D is TRBD1 (6 bases). Germline V gene data show CDR1 as MDHEN and CDR2 as SYDVKM. The CDR3 loop spans 12 amino acids. Trimming cost V 8 bases and J 0 bases, with 7 bases left between them. The CDR3 nucleotides read TGTGCCAGCCGGGACATGAACACTGAAGCTTTCTTT. Residues: CASRDMNTEAFF.

The chain carries TRBV6-5 and TRBJ1-5; D is possibly TRBD1 (5 bases). Trimming stripped 5 bases from V and 4 bases from J, with 12 bases between. CDR3 size: 14 residues. The germline V gene has CDR1 MNHEY and CDR2 SVGAGI. The CDR3 DNA reads as TGTGCCAGCAGTCTCGACAGTCGAAATCAGCCCCAGCATTTT. Amino acids: CASSLDSRNQPQHF.

This chain uses TRBV5-4 with TRBJ2-5; 7 bases fit TRBD2. CDR1 SGHNT and CDR2 YYREEE come from the germline V gene (reference sequence). This CDR3 is built from 14 residues. The V gene end was trimmed by 0 bases and the J gene end by 3 bases; junction bases not matched to a gene: 2. The CDR3 sequence is CASSLAAGEETQYF. For the CDR3, the DNA is TGTGCCAGCAGCTTGGCCGCGGGAGAAGAGACCCAGTACTTC. The full variable domain, with the rest looked up from reference TRBV5-4 and TRBJ2-5, is ETGVTQSPTHLIKTRGQQVTLRCSSQSGHNTVSWYQQALGQGPQFIFQYYREEENGRGNFPPRFSGLQFPNYSSELNVNALELDDSALYLCASSLAAGEETQYFGPGTRLLVL.

This clone was picked up a small number of times. The genes are TRBV19 and TRBJ1-5, with no clear D. This CDR3 comprises 13 residues. Germline-derived CDR1 and CDR2 are LNHDA and SQIVND (reference sequence). V was cut by 7 bases and J by 5 bases, with 12 bases left in between. The CDR3 region has the DNA TGTGCCAGTAAACGGAGCGGGGATCAGCCCCAGCATTTT. Translating it yields CASKRSGDQPQHF.

The chain has TRBV30 and TRBJ1-1; 11 bases are a match to TRBD1. The CDR3 is 16 residues long. Trimming took 1 base from V and 5 from J; bases not matched to a gene: 9. CDR1 and CDR2 from the germline V gene are GTSNPN and SVGIG (reference sequence). The CDR3 nucleotides read TGTGCCTGGAGTGAAATCCCTGGACAGGGGGCGACTGAAGCTTTCTTT. It is translated as CAWSEIPGQGATEAFF.

The V call is TRBV30, the J call TRBJ2-1; possibly TRBD2 for D (5 bases). Trimming removed 3 bases at V and 2 bases at J, with 17 bases between. The germline CDR1 and CDR2 sequences are GTSNPN and SVGIG (reference sequence). The CDR3 totals 16 residues. CDR3 in amino acids: CAWRGRRLSTYNEQFF. Here the CDR3 DNA reads TGTGCCTGGAGGGGCCGACGACTATCCACCTACAATGAGCAGTTCTTC.

This clone is a singleton in its sample. The chain uses TRBV10-1 and TRBJ1-2; D might be TRBD1 (5 bases). The CDR3 covers 14 residues. The V end lost 4 bases, the J end lost 2 bases, and 11 bases lay between the germline ends. From germline, CDR1 is WNHNN and CDR2 SYGVQD (reference sequence). CDR3 bases: TGCGCCAGCAGTGGACAGACCCAGAACTATGGCTACACCTTC. This encodes CASSGQTQNYGYTF.

The DNA of the CDR3 is TGTGCCAGCAGCCCTGGGACAGGGTTAACTGAAGCTTTCTTT. This sequence encodes CASSPGTGLTEAFF. The chain uses TRBV7-9 and TRBJ1-1, with 9 bases aligning to TRBD1. Germline values: CDR1 SEHNR, CDR2 FQNEAQ (reference sequence). The CDR3 length is 14 residues. V dropped 5 bases and J dropped 5; count of bases not matched to a gene: 6.

This clone was detected only a few times. This chain connects TRBV9 to TRBJ1-1, with TRBD1 matching over 9 bases. V shed 2 bases, J shed 10 bases, and the junction held 3 bases outside the gene matches. Germline CDR1 reads SGDLS; CDR2 reads YYNGEE. The CDR3 runs 12 residues. The CDR3 spells CASSVGTGRAFF. CDR3 nucleotides: TGTGCCAGCAGCGTTGGGACAGGGAGAGCTTTCTTT. Using reference TRBV9 and TRBJ1-1 for the parts outside the CDR3, the full variable domain is DSGVTQTPKHLITATGQRVTLRCSPRSGDLSVYWYQQSLDQGLQFLIQYYNGEERAKGNILERFSAQQFPDLHSELNLSSLELGDSALYFCASSVGTGRAFFGQGTRLTVV.

The V call is TRBV5-4, the J call TRBJ1-2; D uncertain. Trimming stripped 0 bases from V and 4 bases from J, with 28 bases between. CDR1 SGHNT and CDR2 YYREEE come from the germline V gene (reference sequence). This CDR3 region has 20 residues. CDR3 sequence reads: CASSLEVTDPDTLGIYGYTF. CDR3 nucleotides: TGTGCCAGCAGCTTGGAGGTCACGGATCCTGACACCCTGGGCATCTATGGCTACACCTTC.

The CDR3 protein is CASSVVGGMDTEAFF. In nucleotides, the CDR3 is TGTGCCAGCAGCGTAGTTGGGGGCATGGACACTGAAGCTTTCTTT. The chain is built from TRBV9 and TRBJ1-1; the D gene is possibly TRBD1 (6 bases). Germline CDR1 reads SGDLS; CDR2 reads YYNGEE. V gave up 0 bases and J gave up 3 bases, with 12 bases separating them. This CDR3 region has 15 residues.

Comment on this clone: An end of the junction does not agree with germline; a read error may underlie this. The chain uses TRBV19 and TRBJ2-1; D possibly corresponds to TRBD2 (5 bases). This CDR3 has 14 residues. CDR1 LNHDA and CDR2 SQIVND come from the germline V gene (reference sequence). The chain's CDR3 is CASGITLAFNEQFF. CDR3 DNA: TGTGCCAGTGGTATAACCCTAGCTTTCAATGAGCAGTTCTTC. Supplemented by reference TRBV19 and TRBJ2-1, the full variable domain reads DGGITQSPKYLFRKEGQNVTLSCEQNLNHDAMYWYRQDPGQGLRLIYYSQIVNDFQKGDIAEGYSVSREKKESFPLTVTSAQKNPTAFYLCASGITLAFNEQFFGPGTRLTVL.

This CDR3 reads CASSPLGAGAYEQYF. In DNA, the CDR3 is TGTGCCAGCAGCCCATTGGGAGCGGGTGCCTACGAGCAGTACTTC. The chain couples TRBV14 to TRBJ2-7; D is possibly TRBD2 (6 bases). This CDR3 contains 15 residues. The ends were cut back, 4 bases at V and 2 bases at J, with 15 bases in the middle. CDR1 is SGHDN, CDR2 FVKESK, per germline.

V usage is TRBV9 and J usage is TRBJ1-2; possible D gene TRBD1, 5 bases. Trimming pared 0 bases from V and 5 bases from J, leaving 8 bases between. Germline CDR1 reads SGDLS; CDR2 reads YYNGEE. The CDR3 spans 13 residues. This CDR3 reads CASSVGGRYGYTF. The CDR3 DNA reads TGTGCCAGCAGCGTAGGGGGCAGGTATGGCTACACCTTC.

The gene calls are TRBV7-6 and TRBJ2-3; D perhaps matches TRBD1 (6 bases). Trimming removed 2 bases from V and 1 base from J, with 10 bases in between. The CDR3 covers 15 residues. Germline loops: CDR1 SGHVS, CDR2 FNYEAQ. In DNA, the CDR3 is TGTGCCAGCAGCTTACAGGGGTGGGGCACAGATACGCAGTATTTT. Translation: CASSLQGWGTDTQYF.

The chain is built from TRBV18 and TRBJ1-1; D is ambiguous. Per germline, CDR1 KGHSH and CDR2 LQKENI. The germline V and J ends were trimmed by 4 bases and 3 bases, with 18 bases remaining between them. The CDR3 covers 16 residues. The CDR3 region is CASSLRERSGDTEAFF. The CDR3 nucleotides read TGTGCCAGCTCACTTCGCGAAAGGAGTGGAGACACTGAAGCTTTCTTT.

The chain employs TRBV18 and TRBJ2-6; the D gene is possibly TRBD1 (6 bases). CDR3 length equals 19 residues. Between the trimmed V and J ends, which lost 3 bases and 0 bases, there was a span of 18 bases. The V gene's germline CDR1 is KGHSH and CDR2 LQKENI. In nucleotides, the CDR3 is TGTGCCAGCTCACCGCCCCTTACAGGGATCTTCTCTGGGGCCAACGTCCTGACTTTC. It codes for CASSPPLTGIFSGANVLTF.

The J gene is TRBJ2-5, the V gene TRBV7-9; 11 bases fit TRBD2. The CDR3 is 17 residues long. Germline CDR1 reads SEHNR; CDR2 reads FQNEAQ (reference sequence). V gave up 2 bases and J gave up 3 bases; unmatched junction bases: 8. This CDR3 is CASSLPTSGGFEETQYF. In DNA form, the CDR3 reads TGTGCCAGCAGCTTACCCACTAGCGGGGGATTCGAAGAGACCCAGTACTTC.

V and J are TRBV6-1 and TRBJ1-5; D gene uncertain. V lost 0 bases and J lost 6, with 15 bases in between. The CDR3 extends over 16 amino acids. Looked up from germline, CDR1 is MNHNS and CDR2 is SASEGT. The CDR3, as DNA: TGTGCCAGCAGTGAAGCCCCCCCGGAGTTGTTTCAGCCCCAGCATTTT. Translated, it gives CASSEAPPELFQPQHF.

This clone was detected once. V and J are TRBV6-4 and TRBJ1-1, with 7 bases that match TRBD1. The CDR3 is made up of 13 amino acids. Germline CDR1 is MRHNA and CDR2 is SNTAGT. J gave up 0 bases and V 5 bases, and 0 bases lay outside the gene matches. This CDR3 is CASSRGLNTEAFF. CDR3 DNA sequence: TGTGCCAGCAGTAGGGGGCTGAACACTGAAGCTTTCTTT.

This clone qualifies as medium-sized. This chain joins TRBV21-1 and TRBJ1-2. TRBV21-1 represents a pseudogene. The CDR3 spans 18 residues. The CDR3 DNA follows: TGTGCCAGCAGCCCCAGGTGGTGGCGGCAGGGGAGGGACTATGGCTACACCTTC. Translated, it gives CASSPRWWRQGRDYGYTF.

V gene TRBV5-1 combines with J gene TRBJ1-2, with no clear D. CDR3 length: 15 amino acids. CDR1 is SGHRS, CDR2 YFSETQ, per germline. The V and J ends lost 1 base and 0 bases respectively, with 10 bases between them. The DNA of the CDR3 is TGCGCCAGCAGCTTGTCGGGGTCCCCTAACTATGGCTACACCTTC. It translates to CASSLSGSPNYGYTF.

This chain connects TRBV7-6 to TRBJ2-2; D gene unclear. The germline V gene encodes CDR1 SGHVS and CDR2 FNYEAQ. The ends were cut back, 2 bases at V and 1 base at J, with 8 bases in the middle. The CDR3 consists of 15 residues. The chain's CDR3 is CASSLTRGNTGELFF. The CDR3 nucleotides read TGTGCCAGCAGCTTAACCCGAGGGAACACCGGGGAGCTGTTTTTT.

This chain joins TRBV19 and TRBJ1-1, with D tentatively TRBD1 (6 bases). In germline, CDR1 is LNHDA, CDR2 SQIVND (reference sequence). The CDR3 sequence is 15 residues long. Trimming took 3 bases from V and 0 from J, leaving 11 bases between them. The DNA of the CDR3 is TGTGCCAGTAGTATCAACAGGGCAATGAACACTGAAGCTTTCTTT. Encoded protein: CASSINRAMNTEAFF.

The CDR3 DNA follows: TGTGCCAGCTCACCACGGAGACAGGGGGCTGTAGGGCAAGAGACCCAGTACTTC. This sequence encodes CASSPRRQGAVGQETQYF. The chain is built from TRBV18 and TRBJ2-5, with 10 positions matching TRBD1. CDR1 and CDR2 from the germline V gene are KGHSH and LQKENI. V lost 1 base and J lost 2; bases outside the gene matches: 10. The CDR3 spans 18 residues.